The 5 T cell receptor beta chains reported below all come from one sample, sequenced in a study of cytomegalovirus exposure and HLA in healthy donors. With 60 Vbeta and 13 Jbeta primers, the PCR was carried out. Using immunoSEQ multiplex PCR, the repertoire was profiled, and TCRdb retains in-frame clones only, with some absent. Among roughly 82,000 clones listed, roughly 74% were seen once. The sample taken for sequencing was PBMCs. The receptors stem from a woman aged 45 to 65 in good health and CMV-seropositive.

DNA of the CDR3: TGTGCCAGCAGCTCACACCTAGCGGGAGGGCCGGCCTACGAGCAGTACTTC. Its protein is CASSSHLAGGPAYEQYF. The genes are TRBV7-9 and TRBJ2-7; 12 bases are a match to TRBD2. The CDR3 is made up of 17 amino acids. The V segment lost 4 bases and the J segment 2 bases; nucleotides outside the gene matches: 9. CDR1 and CDR2 (germline): SEHNR, FQNEAQ (reference sequence).

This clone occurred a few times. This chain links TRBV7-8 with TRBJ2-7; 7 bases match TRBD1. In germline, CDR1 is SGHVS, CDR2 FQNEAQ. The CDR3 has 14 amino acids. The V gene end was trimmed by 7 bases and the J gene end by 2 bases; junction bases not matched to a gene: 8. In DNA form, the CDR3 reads TGTGCCAGCATCGGACGCAGGGGGACCTACGAGCAGTACTTC. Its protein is CASIGRRGTYEQYF.

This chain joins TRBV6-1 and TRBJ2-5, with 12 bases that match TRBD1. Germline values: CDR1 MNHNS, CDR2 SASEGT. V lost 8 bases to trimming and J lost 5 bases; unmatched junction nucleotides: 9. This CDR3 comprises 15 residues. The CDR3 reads CASYDGTGGGETQYF. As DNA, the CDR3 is TGTGCCAGCTACGACGGGACAGGGGGCGGTGAGACCCAGTACTTC.

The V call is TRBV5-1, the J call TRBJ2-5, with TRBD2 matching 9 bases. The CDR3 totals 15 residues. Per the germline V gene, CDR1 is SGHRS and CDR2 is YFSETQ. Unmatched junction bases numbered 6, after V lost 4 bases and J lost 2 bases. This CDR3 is CASSRTSAWQETQYF. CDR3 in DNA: TGCGCCAGCAGCCGGACTAGCGCTTGGCAAGAGACCCAGTACTTC.

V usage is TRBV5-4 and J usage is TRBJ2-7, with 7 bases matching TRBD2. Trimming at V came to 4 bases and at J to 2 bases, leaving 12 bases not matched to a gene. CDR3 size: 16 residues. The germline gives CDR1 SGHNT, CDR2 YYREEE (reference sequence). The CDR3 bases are TGTGCCAGCAGCCCTGCTGGTAGCGGGTTAACCTACGAGCAGTACTTC. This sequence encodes CASSPAGSGLTYEQYF. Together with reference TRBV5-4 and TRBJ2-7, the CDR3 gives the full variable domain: ETGVTQSPTHLIKTRGQQVTLRCSSQSGHNTVSWYQQALGQGPQFIFQYYREEENGRGNFPPRFSGLQFPNYSSELNVNALELDDSALYLCASSPAGSGLTYEQYFGPGTRLTVT.